Listed below are T cell receptor beta chains from one sample, sequenced in a study of OX40 agonist ivuxolimab in advanced cancers. The assay was immunoSEQ multiplex PCR, and TCRdb's table has in-frame clones only and misses some. The profile shows 60,000 to 85,000 clones, roughly 80% of them singletons. The source was CD4+ or CD8+ T cells sorted from blood, collected in a trial of the OX40 agonist ivuxolimab. These receptors were collected from an adult with an advanced solid tumor such as melanoma, head and neck, liver or kidney cancer. CDR3s include the opening cysteine and the closing phenylalanine or tryptophan. The D gene is left open where the match is weak. Where a row states a size, it is once, few, many or the class of an expanded clone; other rows omit it.

clone size	V gene	J gene	D gene	CDR3 DNA	CDR3 protein
-	TRBV11-2	TRBJ2-1	-	TGTGCCAGCAGCTTAAGTAATGAGCAGTTCTTC	CASSLSNEQFF
-	TRBV14	TRBJ2-7	TRBD2	TGTGCCAGCAGCCGGTCTAGCGGGCCGACCTACGAGCAGTACTTC	CASSRSSGPTYEQYF
-	TRBV4-3	TRBJ2-7	-	TGCGCCAGCAGCCAAAAACAGGGATTCTCCTACGAGCAGTACTTC	CASSQKQGFSYEQYF
-	TRBV6-5	TRBJ2-5	TRBD1	TGTGCCAGCATGTTGAACAGGGGGCTAGGGACCCAGTACTTC	CASMLNRGLGTQYF
few	TRBV7-9	TRBJ1-1	TRBD1	TGTGCCAGCGGCAGGGGGCAAACTGAAGCTTTCTTT	CASGRGQTEAFF
few	TRBV5-6	TRBJ2-5	-	TGTGCCAGCAGCTTGACAGGGCCGGTCGGCGAGACCCAGTACTTC	CASSLTGPVGETQYF
-	TRBV2	TRBJ2-3	TRBD1	TGTGCCAGCAGCCCAGGGACAGGTAACACAGATACGCAGTATTTT	CASSPGTGNTDTQYF
-	TRBV29-1	TRBJ1-6	-	TGCAGCGTTCGTACCGGGACTAGAGGTTCACCCCTCCACTTT	CSVRTGTRGSPLHF
-	TRBV29-1	TRBJ1-4	-	TGCAGCGTTGGCTTCCGCAGTGAAAAACTGTTTTTT	CSVGFRSEKLFF
-	TRBV7-9	TRBJ1-4	-	TGTGCCAGCAGCGAGATCGCAGGGTTACGGTCCGCAACTAATGAAAAACTGTTTTTT	CASSEIAGLRSATNEKLFF
-	TRBV7-3	TRBJ2-3	TRBD2	TGTGCCAGCAGCTTAGCGGGAGGGAGGGCCACAGATACGCAGTATTTT	CASSLAGGRATDTQYF
once	TRBV5-1	TRBJ2-1	TRBD2	TGCGCCAGCAGCCTTGGACTAGCGGTATTCAATGAGCAGTTCTTC	CASSLGLAVFNEQFF
-	TRBV2	TRBJ1-4	-	TGTGCCAGCAGTAGCCTCCTATCTACAACTAATGAAAAACTGTTTTTT	CASSSLLSTTNEKLFF
-	TRBV6-1	TRBJ1-4	TRBD1	TGTGCCAGCAGTGCGGAGGGGGCGGAAAAACTGTTTTTT	CASSAEGAEKLFF
once	TRBV5-6	TRBJ2-7	TRBD2	TGTGCCAGCAGCTTGGGGGCCGGGGGGACCTACGAGCAGTACTTC	CASSLGAGGTYEQYF
-	TRBV27	TRBJ1-2	-	TGTGCCAGCAGTTTCGGCCAGGAGATTGGCTACACCTTC	CASSFGQEIGYTF
-	TRBV28	TRBJ1-5	TRBD1	TGTGCCAGTCACACAGGGGGCGCAGATAGCAATCAGCCCCAGCATTTT	CASHTGGADSNQPQHF
-	TRBV6-6	TRBJ2-7	TRBD2	TGTGCCAGCAGCTTCTTCCCCCCGGGAGGGCCCTACGAGCAGTACTTC	CASSFFPPGGPYEQYF
-	TRBV5-5	TRBJ1-1	-	TGTGCCAGCAGCCTTAATATGAACACTGAAGCTTTCTTT	CASSLNMNTEAFF
-	TRBV6-1	TRBJ1-1	-	TGTGCCAGCCTTCCTCTTACTTACACTGAAGCTTTCTTT	CASLPLTYTEAFF
-	TRBV13	TRBJ2-3	-	TGTGCCAGCAGCCGAGGAGATACGCAGTATTTT	CASSRGDTQYF
-	TRBV7-8	TRBJ2-2	-	TGTGCCAGCAGCCTCACTCCTTGGACGCGAACGTCAACCGGGGAGCTGTTTTTT	CASSLTPWTRTSTGELFF
few	TRBV19	TRBJ1-5	-	TGTGCCAGTAGAAGACATCGTGATCAGCCCCAGCATTTT	CASRRHRDQPQHF
few	TRBV14	TRBJ1-1	-	TGTGCCAGCAGCCATAGCGACGCCTTGGGGGCTTTCTTT	CASSHSDALGAFF
-	TRBV5-1	TRBJ1-1	TRBD1	TGCGCCAGCAGCTTGAGGACAGGGAGGGCTGAAGCTTTCTTT	CASSLRTGRAEAFF
-	TRBV5-1	TRBJ2-5	-	TGCGCCAGCAGCCAACAGAAGCCGCAAGAGACCCAGTACTTC	CASSQQKPQETQYF
-	TRBV6-1	TRBJ2-3	-	TGTGCCAGCAGGGCAGGGTTCTCAGCAGATACGCAGTATTTT	CASRAGFSADTQYF
-	TRBV7-9	TRBJ2-1	-	TGTGCCAGCAGCTTAGGATCCAGGGGATACAATGAGCAGTTCTTC	CASSLGSRGYNEQFF
-	TRBV7-9	TRBJ1-5	-	TGTGCCAGCAGTGAGACAGGAATCAATCAGCCCCAGCATTTT	CASSETGINQPQHF
-	TRBV9	TRBJ1-2	-	TGTGCCAGCAGCGTAGCTACCCAAGGGGAGAATAACTATGGCTACACCTTC	CASSVATQGENNYGYTF
-	TRBV5-1	TRBJ1-4	-	TGCGCCAGCAGCTTGGGACAGGCGGGCGTTAATGAAAAACTGTTTTTT	CASSLGQAGVNEKLFF
-	TRBV5-4	TRBJ2-7	-	TGTGCCAGCAGGCCTGGACAGAACTACGAGCAGTACTTC	CASRPGQNYEQYF
-	TRBV6-1	TRBJ1-2	-	TGTGCCAGCAGTGAACGCCGTGGGTTAGCCTATGGCTACACCTTC	CASSERRGLAYGYTF
-	TRBV7-3	TRBJ2-1	-	TGTGCCAGCAGCTGGGGACCCAACAATGAGCAGTTCTTC	CASSWGPNNEQFF
once	TRBV7-2	TRBJ1-2	TRBD1	TGTGCCAGCAGCACCCGGGACAGGGGGTTAATCTATGGCTACACCTTC	CASSTRDRGLIYGYTF
once	TRBV5-4	TRBJ1-4	TRBD1	TGTGCCAGCAGCCCGAGGACAGGGGCGAATGAAAAACTGTTTTTT	CASSPRTGANEKLFF
medium-sized	TRBV7-9	TRBJ1-1	-	TGTGCCAGCAGCCAGGAGGGGAGAGACGCTGAAGCTTTCTTT	CASSQEGRDAEAFF
-	TRBV28	TRBJ1-1	-	TGTGCCAGCAGTTTATCCGGGGACTTGAACACTGAAGCTTTCTTT	CASSLSGDLNTEAFF
-	TRBV30	TRBJ2-7	-	TGTGCCTGGAGTGTAACGGGTCTACAGATCTACGAGCAGTACTTC	CAWSVTGLQIYEQYF
-	TRBV18	TRBJ2-2	TRBD1	TGTGCCAGCTCGGCCGGGACAGGGTCCACCGGGGAGCTGTTTTTT	CASSAGTGSTGELFF
once	TRBV2	TRBJ1-5	-	TGTGCCAGCAGTGAATCTGCGTCTGGTCAGCCCCAGCATTTT	CASSESASGQPQHF
-	TRBV27	TRBJ1-6	-	TGTGCCAGCCAATCCTATAATTCACCCCTCCACTTT	CASQSYNSPLHF
-	TRBV4-1	TRBJ1-6	TRBD1	TGCGCCAGCAGCCTCCGGGACAGGGGCGATTCACCCCTCCACTTT	CASSLRDRGDSPLHF
-	TRBV5-1	TRBJ1-4	-	TGCGCCAGCAGCTTGGTGGACAGTGGTAATGAAAAACTGTTTTTT	CASSLVDSGNEKLFF
-	TRBV19	TRBJ1-1	TRBD1	TGTGCCAGTAGTACACTACAGGGGCCTGAAGCTTTCTTT	CASSTLQGPEAFF
few	TRBV10-3	TRBJ1-5	TRBD1	TGTGCCACCAGCCGGGACAGGGATAGCAATCAGCCCCAGCATTTT	CATSRDRDSNQPQHF
-	TRBV5-1	TRBJ1-1	-	TGCGCCAGCAGCTTAAGACCTAACACTGAAGCTTTCTTT	CASSLRPNTEAFF
few	TRBV6-6	TRBJ2-7	-	TGTGCCAGCAGTCCAACCGGACAATCCCGGTACTTC	CASSPTGQSRYF
-	TRBV19	TRBJ2-5	-	TGTGCCAGTCGGACGGCTAACCAAGAGACCCAGTACTTC	CASRTANQETQYF
-	TRBV7-3	TRBJ2-1	TRBD2	TGTGCCAGCAGCTCCGGTTCGGGGGGCTACAATGAGCAGTTCTTC	CASSSGSGGYNEQFF
-	TRBV18	TRBJ2-3	-	TGTGCCAGCTCACCCGGACCTAGCACAGATACGCAGTATTTT	CASSPGPSTDTQYF
-	TRBV9	TRBJ1-1	-	TGTGCCAGCAGCGTAGCGGGGGTGGGCACTGAAGCTTTCTTT	CASSVAGVGTEAFF
-	TRBV7-9	TRBJ2-1	-	TGTGCCAGCAGCTTAGTGGGGCGGTTCAATGAGCAGTTCTTC	CASSLVGRFNEQFF
medium-sized	TRBV4-2	TRBJ1-1	-	TGTGCCAGCAGCCAAGATTGGGGTCGAGTGGGCACTGAAGCTTTCTTT	CASSQDWGRVGTEAFF
-	TRBV5-1	TRBJ2-1	-	TGCGCCAGCAGCTTGGCCCCAGGGCGGGGTGAGCAGTTCTTC	CASSLAPGRGEQFF